The rows below give T cell receptor beta chains drawn from one sample of a study of human T cells and chemical hapten exposure. TCRdb re-analysed the RACE reads in MiXCR, keeping a single row per CDR3 protein. The sample lists over 70,000 distinct CDR3 sequences, roughly 11% occurring once. The sample consisted of whole blood, taken in connection with sensitization to the hapten diphenylcyclopropenone (DPC). Receptor source: a woman aged 25 to 39 with alopecia areata. Some clones in this sample may be carry-over from other donors' samples. CDR3s include the opening cysteine and the closing phenylalanine or tryptophan. D genes are given only for firm matches. Size tells how often a clone was seen (once, few, many) or the class of an expanded clone, and some rows leave it out.

DNA	CDR3	size	D	V	J
TGTGCCAGCAAAGGGGGGGCTTGGAATGAGCAGTTCTTC	CASKGGAWNEQFF	few	-	TRBV7-9	TRBJ2-1
TGTGCCAGCAGCCAAGAAATTGGGGCCAACGTCCTGACTTTC	CASSQEIGANVLTF	-	-	TRBV3-1	TRBJ2-6
TGTGCCAGCAGTTTACCCCAAGGACTCGAGGGCTACACCTTC	CASSLPQGLEGYTF	-	-	TRBV28	TRBJ1-2
TGTGCCAGCAGCTTGGAAGGGCCAGGCTATGGCTACACCTTC	CASSLEGPGYGYTF	-	-	TRBV5-5	TRBJ1-2
TGTGCCAGCAGCTTGCAGTACCTCAGACAAGAGACCCAGTACTTC	CASSLQYLRQETQYF	few	-	TRBV5-5	TRBJ2-5
TGCAGTGCCGGCGGCAGCACATCCTACGAGCAGTACTTC	CSAGGSTSYEQYF	-	-	TRBV20-1	TRBJ2-7
TGTGCCAGCAGAGAAGGAGTGGGAGAGGCCAAAAACATTCAGTACTTC	CASREGVGEAKNIQYF	-	-	TRBV7-2	TRBJ2-4
TGTGCCAGCTGGAACGCCGGGGGGCCCACCGTAAACTATGGCTACACCTTC	CASWNAGGPTVNYGYTF	many	-	TRBV6-2/TRBV6-3	TRBJ1-2
TGTGCCAGCAGCCAAGCGGCCCTTGGGAGCACAGATACGCAGTATTTT	CASSQAALGSTDTQYF	many	-	TRBV4-2	TRBJ2-3
TGTGCCAGTAGTACGGCCAGCAACAATGAGCAGTTCTTC	CASSTASNNEQFF	-	-	TRBV19	TRBJ2-1
TGTGCCAGCAGCCAAGTGTACAGCTCCTACGAGCAGTACTTC	CASSQVYSSYEQYF	-	-	TRBV3-1	TRBJ2-7
TGTGCCAGCAGCGTAGAGGGACAGGGGGGAAATGAGCAGTTCTTC	CASSVEGQGGNEQFF	many	TRBD1	TRBV9	TRBJ2-1
TGTGCTAGTTCAGTAGGGGGGAACGGTCAGCCCCAGCATTTT	CASSVGGNGQPQHF	many	-	TRBV12-5	TRBJ1-5
TGCAGTGCTAGAGATCTCCTAGCGGGAGGCTACGAGCAGTACTTC	CSARDLLAGGYEQYF	-	TRBD2	TRBV20-1	TRBJ2-7
TGCGCCAGTAGGGTTTTCCAAGAGACCCAGTACTTC	CASRVFQETQYF	many	-	TRBV5-1	TRBJ2-5
TGTGCCAGCAGCTTAGATTCTGTTACGGGAAACACCATATATTTT	CASSLDSVTGNTIYF	few	-	TRBV5-6	TRBJ1-3
TGTGCCAGCAGCCCGCGTACTGATTCTATTGGGAGCTATGGCTACACCTTC	CASSPRTDSIGSYGYTF	-	-	TRBV7-9	TRBJ1-2
TGTGCCAGCAGGGAGCCGAACACTGAAGCTTTCTTT	CASREPNTEAFF	many	-	TRBV6-2/TRBV6-3	TRBJ1-1
TGTGCCAGCAGCTCCCCCTTGCAGGGGTACAATGAGCAGTTCTTC	CASSSPLQGYNEQFF	many	-	TRBV11-2	TRBJ2-1
TGCAGCGTTGTCTCCGGGACGGCCGCCTACGAGCAGTACTTC	CSVVSGTAAYEQYF	-	-	TRBV29-1	TRBJ2-7
TGTGCCAGCAGTTTCCCCGGTCCTGTCAATGAGCAGTTCTTC	CASSFPGPVNEQFF	many	-	TRBV6-6	TRBJ2-1
TGTGCCTGGAGTGCAGGGACTTACTACGAGCAGTACTTC	CAWSAGTYYEQYF	many	-	TRBV30	TRBJ2-7
TGTGCCACCGAAGACAGGGACAATGAGCAGTTCTTC	CATEDRDNEQFF	few	TRBD1	TRBV10-3	TRBJ2-1
TGCAGTGCTCCGAGCAGCGGAGATACGCAGTATTTT	CSAPSSGDTQYF	-	-	TRBV20-1	TRBJ2-3
TGTGCCAGCAGCCCTGCAGGACCGACGAACACCGGGGAGCTGTTTTTT	CASSPAGPTNTGELFF	many	-	TRBV9	TRBJ2-2
TGCGCCAGCAGGTACCGGGGCGCCCCCTACGAGCAGTACTTC	CASRYRGAPYEQYF	-	-	TRBV5-1	TRBJ2-7
TGTGCCAGCAGCTTAGGAGGCGGGAGAAGGACCTACGAGCAGTACTTC	CASSLGGGRRTYEQYF	many	TRBD2	TRBV7-6	TRBJ2-7
TGTGCCAGCACCCCAGGGACAGGGGCGAGCACCGGGGAGCTGTTTTTT	CASTPGTGASTGELFF	-	TRBD1	TRBV7-2	TRBJ2-2
TGTGCCAGCAGCCGGGGACAGGGTAGTACTGAAGCTTTCTTT	CASSRGQGSTEAFF	-	TRBD1	TRBV2	TRBJ1-1
TGTGCCAGCAGCCTCCGGGTAACCGGCGGCGGGGAGCTGTTTTTT	CASSLRVTGGGELFF	few	-	TRBV28	TRBJ2-2
TGCGCCAGCAGCCGGTCGATGGGGCGAGGAGCATCGGCAACTAATGAAAAACTGTTTTTT	CASSRSMGRGASATNEKLFF	-	-	TRBV5-1	TRBJ1-4
TGTGCCAGCAGCCAAACAGCGGCTAGCGGGGGGAATGAGCAGTTCTTC	CASSQTAASGGNEQFF	many	TRBD2	TRBV3-1	TRBJ2-1
TGTGCCAGCAGTTCGGGGGGGCCTGCAGATACGCAGTATTTT	CASSSGGPADTQYF	many	TRBD2	TRBV28	TRBJ2-3
TGTGCCAGCAGCCCTTTGTCCCACCCCCAGTACTTC	CASSPLSHPQYF	many	-	TRBV7-6	TRBJ2-5
TGTGCCAGCAGTTGGGACAGGAATCAGCCCCAGCATTTT	CASSWDRNQPQHF	-	TRBD1	TRBV6-5	TRBJ1-5
TGCGCCAGCAGCGGACTAGCTGGGGAGGATGAGCAGTTCTTC	CASSGLAGEDEQFF	-	TRBD2	TRBV4-3	TRBJ2-1
TGTGCCAGCAGCTTCCACAGTGAAGCTTTCTTT	CASSFHSEAFF	few	-	TRBV7-2	TRBJ1-1
TGCAGTGCTAGCCCGGGGGACTACAATGAGCAGTTCTTC	CSASPGDYNEQFF	many	-	TRBV20-1	TRBJ2-1
TGTGCCAGCAGTGCCTGGGAGGGTGACACTGAAGCTTTCTTT	CASSAWEGDTEAFF	few	-	TRBV12-3/TRBV12-4	TRBJ1-1
TGTGCCTGGAGTGAGGGACAGGGATTGGACAATGAGCAGTTCTTC	CAWSEGQGLDNEQFF	-	TRBD1	TRBV30	TRBJ2-1